What follows are 20 T cell receptor beta chains derived from one specimen sequenced in a study of PD-1 blockade in classical Hodgkin lymphoma. Measured with immunoSEQ multiplex PCR; TCRdb has only the in-frame clones, and not every one. The sample contains around 92,000 clones, 65% to 85% of which appear only once. Time point specified: cycle 4 day 1 (C4D1), after less than 7 weeks of nivolumab. All trial patients relapsed after autologous stem cell transplantation. Sequenced here: peripheral blood mononuclear cells (PBMCs), sampled before the fourth cycle of nivolumab. All receptors derive from a human donor with classical Hodgkin lymphoma.

The V call is TRBV5-5, the J call TRBJ1-1; D not certain. V shed 1 base and J shed 2 bases, with 9 bases lying between them. Germline assignment: CDR1 SGHKS and CDR2 YYEKEE (reference sequence). This CDR3 has 14 amino acids. CDR3 DNA: TGTGCCAGCAGCTTGATGATTCCAAACACTGAAGCTTTCTTT. This encodes CASSLMIPNTEAFF.

The gene calls are TRBV7-6 and TRBJ2-5; TRBD1 or TRBD2 may be the D gene (6 bases each). The DNA end favors TRBJ2-7, so the J call may be wrong. Germline assignment: CDR1 SGHVS and CDR2 FNYEAQ. The CDR3 extends over 16 amino acids. The CDR3 reads CASSSVPGGPSYEQYF. In DNA form, the CDR3 reads TGTGCCAGCAGCTCCGTACCTGGGGGGCCCTCCTACGAGCAGTACTTC.

This clone occurred once. The chain is built from TRBV18 and TRBJ2-7; D is possibly TRBD2 (5 bases). The CDR3 has 16 residues. Deletions cut 1 base from V and 0 bases from J, with 13 bases between. Looked up from germline, CDR1 is KGHSH and CDR2 is LQKENI. CDR3 amino acids: CASSPRSGDTSYEQYF. CDR3 nucleotide sequence: TGTGCCAGCTCACCACGCAGCGGAGACACCTCCTACGAGCAGTACTTC.

This chain connects TRBV7-2 to TRBJ2-1; TRBD2 is a possible D gene (5 bases). Germline CDR1 is SGHTA and CDR2 is FQGNSA. V was pared by 5 bases and J by 5 bases, with 13 bases between. The CDR3 extends over 14 amino acids. CDR3: CASSPGWVNNEQFF. Written as DNA, the CDR3 is TGTGCCAGCAGCCCGGGGTGGGTTAACAATGAGCAGTTCTTC.

The chain links TRBV30 to TRBJ2-7; TRBD1 aligns across 7 bases. Germline lookup yields CDR1 GTSNPN and CDR2 SVGIG (reference sequence). This CDR3 comprises 14 residues. J gave up 0 bases and V 2 bases, and 4 bases lay outside the gene matches. The CDR3 protein is CAWSRAGGSYEQYF. CDR3 DNA: TGTGCCTGGAGTAGGGCAGGGGGCTCCTACGAGCAGTACTTC.

The rearrangement joins TRBV7-2 to TRBJ2-2, with D possibly TRBD2 on 6 matching bases. V was clipped by 5 bases and J by 5 bases, with 15 bases between them. The germline gives CDR1 SGHTA, CDR2 FQGNSA. CDR3 size: 15 residues. As DNA, the CDR3 is TGTGCCAGCAGCCTGGCGGAGGGGCGGACCGGGGAGCTGTTTTTT. Translating it yields CASSLAEGRTGELFF.

This chain joins TRBV7-3 and TRBJ2-3; 10 bases align to TRBD2. CDR1 is SGHTA and CDR2 is FQGTGA in the germline V gene. The junction had 5 bases not matched to a gene; V was cut back by 2 bases and J by 6 bases. This CDR3 has 15 residues. The CDR3 DNA follows: TGTGCCAGCAGCTTAGCCGGGACTAGCGTGGATACGCAGTATTTT. Translating gives CASSLAGTSVDTQYF.

This clone was detected a few times. This chain uses TRBV15 with TRBJ1-4, with D hard to call. The CDR3 sequence is 14 residues long. Germline lookup yields CDR1 LNHNV and CDR2 YYDKDF (reference sequence). With 4 bases removed from V and 1 base from J, the gap between germline ends came to 7 bases. Here the CDR3 reads CATSKSLTNEKLFF. The CDR3 DNA follows: TGTGCCACCAGCAAGAGTCTAACTAATGAAAAACTGTTTTTT.

This clone has just one count. CDR3 in amino acids: CASRTTSYGYTF. CDR3 nucleotides: TGTGCCAGCAGAACAACTTCCTATGGCTACACCTTC. The V gene is TRBV6-5, the J gene TRBJ1-2, with D hard to call. The CDR3 spans 12 residues. The germline CDR1 and CDR2 sequences are MNHEY and SVGAGI. Trimming cost V 6 bases and J 4 bases, with 9 bases left between them.

The chain recombines TRBV5-6 with TRBJ2-7; 7 positions agree with TRBD2. The V gene end was trimmed by 0 bases and the J gene end by 7 bases; junction bases not matched to a gene: 7. Germline CDR1 is SGHDT and CDR2 is YYEEEE. The CDR3 is made up of 14 amino acids. The CDR3 loop reads CASSLVGRASEQYF. CDR3 in DNA: TGTGCCAGCAGCTTGGTTGGGAGGGCGAGTGAGCAGTACTTC. Using reference TRBV5-6 and TRBJ2-7 for the parts outside the CDR3, the full variable domain is DAGVTQSPTHLIKTRGQQVTLRCSPKSGHDTVSWYQQALGQGPQFIFQYYEEEERQRGNFPDRFSGHQFPNYSSELNVNALLLGDSALYLCASSLVGRASEQYFGPGTRLTVT.

V is TRBV6-5 and J is TRBJ2-1; D perhaps matches TRBD2 (5 bases). V gave up 3 bases and J gave up 6 bases, with 15 bases separating them. This CDR3 has 15 amino acids. Germline-derived CDR1 and CDR2 are MNHEY and SVGAGI. CDR3 nucleotide sequence: TGTGCCAGCAGTTATATTCTCGGCGGGCCCAATGAGCAGTTCTTC. Its protein product is CASSYILGGPNEQFF.

This clone has a single count. The rearrangement links TRBV10-3 to TRBJ2-1; either TRBD1 or TRBD2 may supply D (5 bases each). The CDR3 sequence is 14 residues long. The germline V and J ends were trimmed by 6 bases and 4 bases, with 13 bases remaining between them. Germline CDR1 ENHRY, CDR2 SYGVKD. The CDR3 nucleotides are TGTGCCATCAGCCCCGGGACGACGTACAATGAGCAGTTCTTC. It specifies CAISPGTTYNEQFF.

This chain connects TRBV29-1 to TRBJ2-1; D is uncertain. Between the trimmed V and J ends, which lost 3 bases and 0 bases, there was a span of 9 bases. This CDR3 is 14 amino acids long. Looked up from germline, CDR1 is SQVTM and CDR2 is ANQGSEA. CDR3: CSVEKESSYNEQFF. The CDR3 nucleotides read TGCAGCGTTGAGAAAGAGAGCTCCTACAATGAGCAGTTCTTC.

The chain combines TRBV5-8 with TRBJ2-3, with a weak D call TRBD1 (6 bases). The CDR3 is 13 residues long. Germline lookup yields CDR1 SGHTS and CDR2 YDEGEE. Trimming removed 3 bases from V and 4 bases from J, with 9 bases in between. The CDR3 protein is CASSSPGADTQYF. Written as DNA, the CDR3 is TGTGCCAGCAGCTCCCCAGGGGCAGATACGCAGTATTTT.

The chain couples TRBV11-2 to TRBJ2-7, with 8 bases identical to TRBD1. The germline V gene encodes CDR1 SGHAT and CDR2 FQNNGV. The CDR3 loop spans 14 amino acids. The junction had 5 bases not matched to a gene; V was cut back by 5 bases and J by 2 bases. The CDR3: CASSKQQGAYEQYF. The CDR3 nucleotides are TGTGCCAGCAGCAAACAACAGGGGGCCTACGAGCAGTACTTC.

The V and J genes are TRBV11-2 and TRBJ2-5; 8 bases fit TRBD2. The CDR3 contains 13 residues. The V segment lost 5 bases and the J segment 5 bases; nucleotides outside the gene matches: 4. Germline CDR1 reads SGHAT; CDR2 reads FQNNGV. This CDR3 reads CASSPGTRETQYF. CDR3 DNA sequence: TGTGCCAGCAGCCCCGGGACTAGGGAGACCCAGTACTTC.

This chain joins TRBV7-9 and TRBJ2-5; 9 bases agree with TRBD2. CDR3 size: 15 residues. Germline V gene data show CDR1 as SEHNR and CDR2 as FQNEAQ (reference sequence). J was trimmed by 3 bases and V by 2 bases; bases with no gene match: 4. DNA for the CDR3: TGTGCCAGCAGCTTAATACTAGCGGGTAAAGAGACCCAGTACTTC. This sequence encodes CASSLILAGKETQYF.

A note on this clone: Mismatch with germline at one junction end may stem from a read error. The chain carries TRBV2 and TRBJ1-4, with 9 nucleotides matching TRBD1. In germline, CDR1 is SNHLY, CDR2 FYNNEI. The CDR3 loop spans 15 amino acids. The CDR3 DNA reads as TGTGCCAGCAGGGGCCCCGGGACAGGGAGTGAAAAACTGCTTTTT. Translating it yields CASRGPGTGSEKLLF.

This chain links TRBV11-2 with TRBJ2-7; 12 bases are a match to TRBD2. Germline V CDR1 and CDR2: SGHAT, FQNNGV. The length of the CDR3 is 18 residues. Unmatched junction bases numbered 9, after V lost 1 base and J lost 2 bases. DNA of the CDR3: TGTGCCAGCAGCTTAGGGGGCCCCCCTAGCGGGAGGGCCTACGAGCAGTACTTC. Translated, it gives CASSLGGPPSGRAYEQYF.

This clone has more than one count but fewer than ten. V is TRBV19 and J is TRBJ1-1; unclear D gene. V lost 7 bases and J lost 8, with 11 bases in between. The germline gives CDR1 LNHDA, CDR2 SQIVND (reference sequence). There are 11 residues in the CDR3. CDR3 protein: CASTLGREAFF. CDR3 nucleotides: TGTGCCAGTACTCTCGGGAGGGAAGCTTTCTTT.